Presented here are 23 T cell receptor beta chains from one specimen sequenced in a study of T cell changes during pregnancy in multiple sclerosis. This table comes from immunoSEQ multiplex PCR, and its TCRdb copy is limited to in-frame clones, with some not included. The sample records around 43,000 clones, around 93% being singletons. Specimen: CD8+ T cells from peripheral blood mononuclear cells, collected after pregnancy. The receptors derive from a female donor with multiple sclerosis, enrolled in a pregnancy study.

This clone was observed once. V usage is TRBV28 and J usage is TRBJ1-5; D uncertain. Looked up from germline, CDR1 is MDHEN and CDR2 is SYDVKM. The CDR3 is 14 amino acids. Trimming stripped 3 bases from V and 3 bases from J, with 9 bases between. CDR3 loop: CASSFYITNQPQHF. In DNA, the CDR3 is TGTGCCAGCAGTTTTTACATCACCAATCAGCCCCAGCATTTT.

As concerns this clone: This CDR3 is also generated by other DNA sequences in the sample. The chain joins TRBV5-8 to TRBJ2-3, with 10 positions matching TRBD2. The length of the CDR3 is 15 residues. Germline V lookup: CDR1 SGHTS, CDR2 YDEGEE. Unmatched junction bases numbered 2, after V lost 3 bases and J lost 1 base. In nucleotides, the CDR3 is TGTGCCAGCAGCTCGGGGACTAGCGGCACAGATACGCAGTATTTT. Amino acids: CASSSGTSGTDTQYF. Using reference TRBV5-8 and TRBJ2-3 for the parts outside the CDR3, the full variable domain is EAGVTQSPTHLIKTRGQQATLRCSPISGHTSVYWYQQALGLGLQFLLWYDEGEERNRGNFPPRFSGRQFPNYSSELNVNALELEDSALYLCASSSGTSGTDTQYFGPGTRLTVL.

The chain links TRBV2 to TRBJ2-3, with 7 positions matching TRBD1. This CDR3 contains 18 residues. J was trimmed by 0 bases and V by 11 bases; bases with no gene match: 20. Germline V gene data show CDR1 as SNHLY and CDR2 as FYNNEI. The CDR3 DNA is TGTGCCGGCACTATGTATTCAGGGGGTTATTCTAGCACAGATACGCAGTATTTT. Translated, it gives CAGTMYSGGYSSTDTQYF.

The CDR3 bases are TGCAGCTCATCCACCGAGTTTGGCTACACCTTC. This gives the protein CSSSTEFGYTF. The chain combines TRBV29-1 with TRBJ1-2, with D unclear. CDR3 length equals 11 residues. Trimming cost V 8 bases and J 7 bases, with 14 bases left between them. Per the germline V gene, CDR1 is SQVTM and CDR2 is ANQGSEA. Variable domain in full (rest from reference TRBV29-1 and TRBJ1-2): SAVISQKPSRDICQRGTSLTIQCQVDSQVTMMFWYRQQPGQSLTLIATANQGSEATYESGFVIDKFPISRPNLTFSTLTVSNMSPEDSSIYLCSSSTEFGYTFGSGTRLTVV.

Remarks on this clone: One end of the junction does not line up with germline, which may come from a read error. The chain recombines TRBV27 with TRBJ2-5; 11 nucleotides align to TRBD2. This CDR3 contains 17 residues. Germline CDR1 and CDR2: MNHEY and SMNVEV (reference sequence). Written as DNA, the CDR3 is TGTGCCAGCACCTCTCGACTAGCGGGGCCTACTTCAGAGGCCCAGTACTTC. This translates into CASTSRLAGPTSEAQYF.

The chain uses TRBV27 and TRBJ2-7, with TRBD1 identical over 8 bases. CDR1 and CDR2 (germline): MNHEY, SMNVEV (reference sequence). V gave up 5 bases and J gave up 2 bases; unmatched junction bases: 8. The CDR3 consists of 15 residues. Written as DNA, the CDR3 is TGTGCCAGCAGTGTGCTCCAGGGGGCGGCCTACGAGCAGTACTTC. Its protein is CASSVLQGAAYEQYF.

V gene TRBV13 combines with J gene TRBJ2-3; 10 bases match TRBD2. The CDR3 is 24 residues long. V lost 5 bases, J lost 2 bases, and 31 bases stayed unmatched. Germline-derived CDR1 and CDR2 are PRHDT and FYEKMQ (reference sequence). The DNA for the CDR3 is TGTGCCAGCAGCACCTCACCCGGTGGGTTTAGCGGGGGGCCCAAAATTCTCAACACAGATACGCAGTATTTT. Its protein is CASSTSPGGFSGGPKILNTDTQYF.

The gene calls are TRBV5-4 and TRBJ2-7; 8 bases line up with TRBD1. After removal of 0 bases from V and 3 bases from J, the junction contained 5 bases not matched to a gene. The length of the CDR3 is 15 residues. Germline values: CDR1 SGHNT, CDR2 YYREEE (reference sequence). CDR3 bases: TGTGCCAGCAGCTTGGCTCAGGGGGCTTACTACGAGCAGTACTTC. Its translation is CASSLAQGAYYEQYF. Based on the CDR3 plus reference TRBV5-4 and TRBJ2-7, the full variable domain is ETGVTQSPTHLIKTRGQQVTLRCSSQSGHNTVSWYQQALGQGPQFIFQYYREEENGRGNFPPRFSGLQFPNYSSELNVNALELDDSALYLCASSLAQGAYYEQYFGPGTRLTVT.

This clone occurred once. V usage is TRBV27 and J usage is TRBJ2-7; 13 bases agree with TRBD2. Losses at the gene ends were 5 bases for V and 7 bases for J; bases not matched to a gene: 20. The length of the CDR3 is 19 residues. In germline, CDR1 is MNHEY, CDR2 SMNVEV (reference sequence). The CDR3 nucleotides read TGTGCCAGCAGTCCTACCCGGACTAGCGGGGGATCCACCCGGGGGGAGCAGTACTTC. Protein sequence: CASSPTRTSGGSTRGEQYF.

The gene calls are TRBV28 and TRBJ1-1, with a weak D call TRBD1 (5 bases). Germline V gene data show CDR1 as MDHEN and CDR2 as SYDVKM. Trimming stripped 7 bases from V and 7 bases from J, with 19 bases between. The CDR3 runs 14 residues. The CDR3 bases are TGTGCCAGCACCTTGGAGCCAGGGAACTATGAAGCTTTCTTT. Its protein is CASTLEPGNYEAFF. The full variable domain, in which reference TRBV28 and TRBJ1-1 provide the parts outside the CDR3, is DVKVTQSSRYLVKRTGEKVFLECVQDMDHENMFWYRQDPGLGLRLIYFSYDVKMKEKGDIPEGYSVSREKKERFSLILESASTNQTSMYLCASTLEPGNYEAFFGQGTRLTVV.

This clone was recorded once. The chain links TRBV4-2 to TRBJ2-1, with 7 bases fitting TRBD2. Germline assignment: CDR1 LGHNA and CDR2 YNFKEQ. J was trimmed by 6 bases and V by 0 bases; bases with no gene match: 5. The CDR3 runs to 15 residues. The CDR3 protein is CASSQEIGEGNEQFF. The CDR3 region has the DNA TGTGCCAGCAGCCAAGAGATAGGGGAGGGCAATGAGCAGTTCTTC.

The chain recombines TRBV4-1 with TRBJ1-5; TRBD1 is a possible D gene (5 bases). CDR1 is MGHRA and CDR2 is YSYEKL in the germline V gene. V was shortened by 1 base and J by 3 bases, with 7 bases between the two germline ends. The CDR3 is 14 residues long. The CDR3 sequence is CASSQGGDNQPQHF. The CDR3 nucleotides are TGCGCCAGCAGCCAAGGGGGGGACAATCAGCCCCAGCATTTT.

Details on this clone: The junction differs from germline at one of its ends, possibly a read error. This chain uses TRBV11-2 with TRBJ2-1; 8 bases line up with TRBD1. The CDR3 is 16 residues long. Germline V lookup: CDR1 SGHAT, CDR2 FQNNGV. The CDR3 spells CASSLVGQGGRNEQFF. The CDR3 DNA sequence: TGTGCCAGCAGTTTAGTCGGACAGGGTGGCCGCAATGAGCAGTTCTTC.

The J gene is TRBJ2-2, the V gene TRBV2; D call uncertain. This CDR3 spans 14 amino acids. Trimming took off 5 bases at V and 4 bases at J, with 11 bases between the two ends. CDR1 SNHLY and CDR2 FYNNEI come from the germline V gene. CDR3 in amino acids: CASSRSELTGELFF. The CDR3 nucleotides are TGTGCCAGCAGTAGGAGCGAACTCACCGGGGAGCTGTTTTTT.

The rearrangement links TRBV5-4 to TRBJ1-1; possibly TRBD1 for D (5 bases). The CDR3 loop spans 15 amino acids. CDR1 is SGHNT and CDR2 is YYREEE in the germline V gene (reference sequence). Trimming shortened V by 0 bases and J by 0 bases, and 9 bases separated the two germline ends. The CDR3 DNA reads TGTGCCAGCAGCTTGGTAGGGGAATTGAACACTGAAGCTTTCTTT. Protein product: CASSLVGELNTEAFF. Variable domain in full (rest from reference TRBV5-4 and TRBJ1-1): ETGVTQSPTHLIKTRGQQVTLRCSSQSGHNTVSWYQQALGQGPQFIFQYYREEENGRGNFPPRFSGLQFPNYSSELNVNALELDDSALYLCASSLVGELNTEAFFGQGTRLTVV.

The chain recombines TRBV9 with TRBJ1-3; D may be TRBD1 (5 bases). Trimming pared 3 bases from V and 0 bases from J, leaving 7 bases between. In germline, CDR1 is SGDLS, CDR2 YYNGEE. The CDR3 runs 14 residues. The CDR3 nucleotides read TGTGCCAGCAGCGACCAGGGCTCTGGAAACACCATATATTTT. This translates into CASSDQGSGNTIYF.

CDR3 protein: CASSPSKGGEINEKLFF. The CDR3 DNA reads TGCGCCAGCAGCCCAAGTAAAGGGGGCGAAATAAATGAAAAACTGTTTTTT. This sequence joins TRBV4-1 and TRBJ1-4; the match to TRBD1 covers 7 bases. Losses at the gene ends were 4 bases for V and 5 bases for J; bases not matched to a gene: 13. Germline V CDR1 and CDR2: MGHRA, YSYEKL. This CDR3 spans 17 amino acids.

The chain has TRBV7-8 and TRBJ1-6; 7 bases are shared with TRBD1. The germline V gene encodes CDR1 SGHVS and CDR2 FQNEAQ. Germline trimming cut 8 bases from V and 2 bases from J; bases unmatched to any gene: 3. The CDR3 totals 14 residues. The chain's CDR3 is CASGDRAYNSPLHF. The DNA of the CDR3 is TGTGCCAGCGGTGACAGGGCCTATAATTCACCCCTCCACTTT.

This chain uses TRBV19 with TRBJ1-1; D is uncertain. Germline lookup yields CDR1 LNHDA and CDR2 SQIVND (reference sequence). Trimming took 6 bases from V and 2 from J, leaving 13 bases between them. The CDR3 spans 14 residues. The CDR3 loop reads CASSHSYGNTEAFF. The CDR3 DNA sequence: TGTGCCAGTAGCCATAGTTACGGTAACACTGAAGCTTTCTTT. Full variable domain (missing parts from reference TRBV19 and TRBJ1-1): DGGITQSPKYLFRKEGQNVTLSCEQNLNHDAMYWYRQDPGQGLRLIYYSQIVNDFQKGDIAEGYSVSREKKESFPLTVTSAQKNPTAFYLCASSHSYGNTEAFFGQGTRLTVV.

The genes are TRBV27 and TRBJ1-5; TRBD1 matches 8 bases. This CDR3 region has 14 residues. The germline V gene has CDR1 MNHEY and CDR2 SMNVEV (reference sequence). J gave up 4 bases and V 5 bases, and 4 bases lay outside the gene matches. The CDR3 region is CASSLQGANQPQHF. In nucleotides, the CDR3 is TGTGCCAGCAGTCTTCAGGGGGCGAATCAGCCCCAGCATTTT.

This chain joins TRBV5-4 and TRBJ2-1; maybe TRBD1 (6 bases). CDR1 SGHNT and CDR2 YYREEE come from the germline V gene (reference sequence). V lost 2 bases, J lost 5 bases, and 11 bases lay in between. CDR3 length equals 14 residues. CDR3 coding DNA: TGTGCCAGCAGCTTTAGGCAGGGGAACAATGAGCAGTTCTTC. Translation gives CASSFRQGNNEQFF.

J is TRBJ2-6 and V is TRBV6-6, with D possibly TRBD2 on 6 matching bases. With 5 bases removed from V and 0 bases from J, the gap between germline ends came to 8 bases. Per germline, CDR1 MNHNY and CDR2 SVGAGI (reference sequence). The CDR3 is made up of 15 amino acids. The CDR3 DNA is TGTGCCAGCAGTCTCGGGGGCTCTGGGGCCAACGTCCTGACTTTC. Its translation: CASSLGGSGANVLTF.

CDR3 loop: CASSLDAGEVGGADTQYF. The CDR3 DNA follows: TGTGCCAGCAGCTTAGACGCTGGGGAGGTTGGTGGGGCAGATACGCAGTATTTT. This chain joins TRBV7-8 and TRBJ2-3; maybe TRBD2 (6 bases). Per germline, CDR1 SGHVS and CDR2 FQNEAQ. V lost 1 base to trimming and J lost 4 bases, with 21 bases between them. The CDR3 is 18 residues long.